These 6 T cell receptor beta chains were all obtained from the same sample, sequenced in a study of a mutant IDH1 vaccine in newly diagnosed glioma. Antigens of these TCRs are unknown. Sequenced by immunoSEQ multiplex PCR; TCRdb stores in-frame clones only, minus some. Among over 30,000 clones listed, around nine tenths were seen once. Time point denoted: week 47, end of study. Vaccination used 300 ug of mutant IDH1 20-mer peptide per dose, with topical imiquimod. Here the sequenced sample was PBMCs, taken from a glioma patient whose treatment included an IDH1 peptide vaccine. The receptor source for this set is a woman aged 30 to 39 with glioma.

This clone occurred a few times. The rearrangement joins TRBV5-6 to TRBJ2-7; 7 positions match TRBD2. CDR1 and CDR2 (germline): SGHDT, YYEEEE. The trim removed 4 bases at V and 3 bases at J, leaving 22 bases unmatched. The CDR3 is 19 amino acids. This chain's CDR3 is CASSLLGGLFGGNRYEQYF. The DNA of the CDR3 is TGTGCCAGCAGCCTACTTGGTGGGCTATTCGGGGGGAACCGCTACGAGCAGTACTTC. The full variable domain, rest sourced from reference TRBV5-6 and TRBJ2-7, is DAGVTQSPTHLIKTRGQQVTLRCSPKSGHDTVSWYQQALGQGPQFIFQYYEEEERQRGNFPDRFSGHQFPNYSSELNVNALLLGDSALYLCASSLLGGLFGGNRYEQYFGPGTRLTVT.

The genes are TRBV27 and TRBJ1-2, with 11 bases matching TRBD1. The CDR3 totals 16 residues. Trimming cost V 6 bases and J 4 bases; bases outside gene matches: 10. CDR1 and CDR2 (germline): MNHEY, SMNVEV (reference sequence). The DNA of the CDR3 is TGTGCCAGCAGCGGGGACAGGGGGTCTGGAACCTATGGCTACACCTTC. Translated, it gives CASSGDRGSGTYGYTF.

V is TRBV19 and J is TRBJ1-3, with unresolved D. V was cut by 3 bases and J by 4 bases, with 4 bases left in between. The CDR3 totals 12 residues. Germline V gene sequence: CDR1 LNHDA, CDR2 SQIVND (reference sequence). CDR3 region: CASSMGGNTIYF. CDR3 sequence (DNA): TGTGCCAGTAGTATGGGAGGAAACACCATATATTTT.

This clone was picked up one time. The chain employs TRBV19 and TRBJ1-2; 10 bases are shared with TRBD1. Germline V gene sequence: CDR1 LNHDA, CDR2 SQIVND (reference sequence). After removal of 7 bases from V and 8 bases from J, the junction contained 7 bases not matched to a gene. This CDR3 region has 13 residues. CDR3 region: CASTLGQGKGYTF. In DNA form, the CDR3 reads TGTGCCAGTACCCTGGGACAGGGGAAGGGCTACACCTTC. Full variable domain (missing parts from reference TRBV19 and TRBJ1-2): DGGITQSPKYLFRKEGQNVTLSCEQNLNHDAMYWYRQDPGQGLRLIYYSQIVNDFQKGDIAEGYSVSREKKESFPLTVTSAQKNPTAFYLCASTLGQGKGYTFGSGTRLTVV.

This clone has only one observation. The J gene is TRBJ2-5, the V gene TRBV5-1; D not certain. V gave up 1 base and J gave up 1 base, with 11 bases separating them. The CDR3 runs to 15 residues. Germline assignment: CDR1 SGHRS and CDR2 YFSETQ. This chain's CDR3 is CASSLTGGVQETQYF. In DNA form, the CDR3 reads TGCGCCAGCAGCTTGACGGGTGGAGTCCAAGAGACCCAGTACTTC.

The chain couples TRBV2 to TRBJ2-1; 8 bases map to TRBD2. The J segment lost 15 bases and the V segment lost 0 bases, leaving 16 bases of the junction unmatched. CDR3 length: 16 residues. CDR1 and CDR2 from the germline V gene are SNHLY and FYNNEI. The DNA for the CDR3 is TGTGCCAGCAGTGAAGCGCTTGGGACTAGGAGCCCCTCGGGGTTCTTC. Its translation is CASSEALGTRSPSGFF.